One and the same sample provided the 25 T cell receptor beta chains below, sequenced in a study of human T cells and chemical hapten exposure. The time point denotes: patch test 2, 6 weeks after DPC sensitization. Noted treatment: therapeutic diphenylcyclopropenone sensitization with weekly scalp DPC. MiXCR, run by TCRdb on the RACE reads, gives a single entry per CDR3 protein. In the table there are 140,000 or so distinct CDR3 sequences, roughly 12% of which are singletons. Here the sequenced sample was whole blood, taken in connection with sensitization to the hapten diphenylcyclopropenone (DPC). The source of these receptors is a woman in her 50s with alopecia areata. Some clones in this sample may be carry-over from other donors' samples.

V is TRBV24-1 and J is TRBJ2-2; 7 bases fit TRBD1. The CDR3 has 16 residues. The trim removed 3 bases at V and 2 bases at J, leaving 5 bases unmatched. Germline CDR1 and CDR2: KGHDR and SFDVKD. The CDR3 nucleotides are TGTGCCACCAGTGATCCCGGACAGGAAAACACCGGGGAGCTGTTTTTT. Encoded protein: CATSDPGQENTGELFF.

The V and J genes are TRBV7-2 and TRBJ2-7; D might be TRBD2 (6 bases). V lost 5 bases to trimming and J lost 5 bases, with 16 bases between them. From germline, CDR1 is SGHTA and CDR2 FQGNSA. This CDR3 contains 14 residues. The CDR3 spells CASSAAGGPDEQYF. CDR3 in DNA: TGTGCCAGCAGCGCAGCCGGGGGACCCGACGAGCAGTACTTC.

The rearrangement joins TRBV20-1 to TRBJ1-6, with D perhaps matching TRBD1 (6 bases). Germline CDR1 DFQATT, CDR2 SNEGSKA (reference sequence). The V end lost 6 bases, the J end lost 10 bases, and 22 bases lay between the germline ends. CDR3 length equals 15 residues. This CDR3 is CSAPGHVRGGSPLHF. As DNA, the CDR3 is TGCAGTGCCCCGGGACACGTCCGCGGGGGGTCACCCCTCCACTTT.

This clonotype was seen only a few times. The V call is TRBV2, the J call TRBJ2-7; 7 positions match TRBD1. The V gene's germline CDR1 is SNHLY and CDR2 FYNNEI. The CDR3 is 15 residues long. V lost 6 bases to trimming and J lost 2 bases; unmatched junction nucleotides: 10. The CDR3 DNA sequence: TGTGCCAGCAGCCCTTGGACAGGTAGGGCCTACGAGCAGTACTTC. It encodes CASSPWTGRAYEQYF.

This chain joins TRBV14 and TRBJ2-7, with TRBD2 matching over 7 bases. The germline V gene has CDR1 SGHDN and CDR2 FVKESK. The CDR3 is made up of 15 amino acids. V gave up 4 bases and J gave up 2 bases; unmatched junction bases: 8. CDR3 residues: CASSPRREAPYEQYF. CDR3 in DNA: TGTGCCAGCAGCCCCCGACGGGAGGCTCCCTACGAGCAGTACTTC.

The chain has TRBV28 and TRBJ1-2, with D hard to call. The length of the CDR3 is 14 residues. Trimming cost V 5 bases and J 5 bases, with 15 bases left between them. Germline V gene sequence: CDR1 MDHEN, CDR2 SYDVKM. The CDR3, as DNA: TGTGCCAGCAGTGGGAACGGGCCGACTTATGGCTACACCTTC. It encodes CASSGNGPTYGYTF.

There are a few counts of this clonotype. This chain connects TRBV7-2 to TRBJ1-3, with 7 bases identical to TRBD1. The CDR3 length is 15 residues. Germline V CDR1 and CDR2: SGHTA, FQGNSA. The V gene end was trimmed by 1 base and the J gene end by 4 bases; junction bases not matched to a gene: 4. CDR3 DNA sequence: TGTGCCAGCAGCTTAGAGGGGGCATCGGGAAACACCATATATTTT. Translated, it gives CASSLEGASGNTIYF.

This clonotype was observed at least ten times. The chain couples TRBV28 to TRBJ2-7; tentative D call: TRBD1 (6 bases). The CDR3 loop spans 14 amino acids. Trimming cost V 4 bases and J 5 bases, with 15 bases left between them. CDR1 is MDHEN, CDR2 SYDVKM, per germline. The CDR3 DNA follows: TGTGCCAGCAGTTACTACAGGGAAAGGAACGAGCAGTACTTC. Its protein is CASSYYRERNEQYF.

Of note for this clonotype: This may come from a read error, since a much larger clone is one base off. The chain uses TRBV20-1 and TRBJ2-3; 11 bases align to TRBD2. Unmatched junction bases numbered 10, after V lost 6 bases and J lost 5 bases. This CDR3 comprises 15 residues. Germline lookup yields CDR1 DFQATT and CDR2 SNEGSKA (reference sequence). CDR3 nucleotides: TGCAGTGCGTTAGCGGGAGGGGGGGCAGGAGATACGCAGTATTTT. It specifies CSALAGGGAGDTQYF.

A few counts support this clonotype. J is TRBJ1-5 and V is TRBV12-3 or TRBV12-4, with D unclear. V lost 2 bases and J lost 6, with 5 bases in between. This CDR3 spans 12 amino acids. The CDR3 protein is CASSLTAQPQHF. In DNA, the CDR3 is TGTGCCAGCAGTTTAACTGCTCAGCCCCAGCATTTT.

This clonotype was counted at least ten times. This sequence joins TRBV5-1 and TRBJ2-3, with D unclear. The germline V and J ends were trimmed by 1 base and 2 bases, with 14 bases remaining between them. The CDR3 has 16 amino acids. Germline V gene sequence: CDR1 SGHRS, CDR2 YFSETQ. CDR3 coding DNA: TGCGCCAGCAGCTTGACGCTGATGGGGTCCACAGATACGCAGTATTTT. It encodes CASSLTLMGSTDTQYF.

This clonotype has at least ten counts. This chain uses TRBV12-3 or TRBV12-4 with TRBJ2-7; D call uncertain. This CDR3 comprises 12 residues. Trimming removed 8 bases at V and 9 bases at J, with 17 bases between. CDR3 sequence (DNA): TGTGCCAGCGGCTCCGGGTCATCCAGGCAGTACTTC. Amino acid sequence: CASGSGSSRQYF.

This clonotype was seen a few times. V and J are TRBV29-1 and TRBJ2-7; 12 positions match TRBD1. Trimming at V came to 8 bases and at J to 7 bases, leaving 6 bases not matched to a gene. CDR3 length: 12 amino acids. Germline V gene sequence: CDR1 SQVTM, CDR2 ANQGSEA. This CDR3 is CSMGQGAGEQYF. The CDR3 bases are TGCAGCATGGGACAGGGGGCGGGAGAGCAGTACTTC.

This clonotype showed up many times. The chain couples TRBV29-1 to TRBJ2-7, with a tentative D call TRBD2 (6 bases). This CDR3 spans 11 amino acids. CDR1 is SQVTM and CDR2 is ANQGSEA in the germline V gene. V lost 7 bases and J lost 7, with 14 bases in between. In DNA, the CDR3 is TGCAGCGCGGGACTCCCGCTGGAGCAGTACTTC. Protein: CSAGLPLEQYF.

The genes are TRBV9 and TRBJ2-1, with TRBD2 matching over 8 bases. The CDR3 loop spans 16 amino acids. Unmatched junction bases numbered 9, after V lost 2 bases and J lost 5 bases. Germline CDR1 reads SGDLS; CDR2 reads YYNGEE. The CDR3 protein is CASSVWGSGADNEQFF. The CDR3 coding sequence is TGTGCCAGCAGCGTCTGGGGTAGCGGGGCCGACAATGAGCAGTTCTTC.

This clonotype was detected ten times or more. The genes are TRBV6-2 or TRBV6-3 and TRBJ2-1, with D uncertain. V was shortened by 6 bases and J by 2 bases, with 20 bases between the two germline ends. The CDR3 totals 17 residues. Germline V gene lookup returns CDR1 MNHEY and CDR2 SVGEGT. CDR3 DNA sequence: TGTGCCAGCAGCTATCTAACGGCGAAGCCTACCTACAATGAGCAGTTCTTC. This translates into CASSYLTAKPTYNEQFF.

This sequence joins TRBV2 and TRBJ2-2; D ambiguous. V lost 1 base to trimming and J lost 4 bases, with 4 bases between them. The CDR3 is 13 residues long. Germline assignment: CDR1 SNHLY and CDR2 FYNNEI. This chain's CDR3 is CASSEVVTGELFF. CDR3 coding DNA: TGTGCCAGCAGTGAAGTGGTCACCGGGGAGCTGTTTTTT.

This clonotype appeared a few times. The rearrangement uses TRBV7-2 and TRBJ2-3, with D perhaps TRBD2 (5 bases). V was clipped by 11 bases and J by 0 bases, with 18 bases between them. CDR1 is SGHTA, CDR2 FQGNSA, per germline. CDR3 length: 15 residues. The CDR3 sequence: CASYLDYSSTDTQYF. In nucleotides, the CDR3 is TGTGCCTCATACTTAGACTACTCTAGCACAGATACGCAGTATTTT.

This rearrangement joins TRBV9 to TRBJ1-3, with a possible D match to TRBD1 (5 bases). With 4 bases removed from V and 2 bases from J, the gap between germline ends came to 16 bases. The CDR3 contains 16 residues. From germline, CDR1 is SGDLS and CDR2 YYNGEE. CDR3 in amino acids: CASSSSQTAAGNTIYF. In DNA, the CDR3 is TGTGCCAGCAGCTCTTCCCAGACAGCGGCTGGAAACACCATATATTTT.

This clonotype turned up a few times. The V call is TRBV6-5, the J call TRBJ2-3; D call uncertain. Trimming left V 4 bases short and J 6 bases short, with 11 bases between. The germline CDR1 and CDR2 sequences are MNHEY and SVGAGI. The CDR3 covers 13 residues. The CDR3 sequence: CASSSTWIDTQYF. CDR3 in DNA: TGTGCCAGCAGTTCGACTTGGATTGATACGCAGTATTTT.

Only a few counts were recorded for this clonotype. As DNA, the CDR3 is TGCGCCAGCAGCCTGCAGTCGGGGGGCAATCAGCCCCAGCATTTT. This translates into CASSLQSGGNQPQHF. The chain is built from TRBV5-1 and TRBJ1-5, with D maybe TRBD1 (5 bases). CDR3 length equals 15 residues. The V and J ends lost 4 bases and 2 bases respectively, with 13 bases between them. In germline, CDR1 is SGHRS, CDR2 YFSETQ. Full variable domain (rest looked up from reference TRBV5-1 and TRBJ1-5): KAGVTQTPRYLIKTRGQQVTLSCSPISGHRSVSWYQQTPGQGLQFLFEYFSETQRNKGNFPGRFSGRQFSNSRSEMNVSTLELGDSALYLCASSLQSGGNQPQHFGDGTRLSIL.

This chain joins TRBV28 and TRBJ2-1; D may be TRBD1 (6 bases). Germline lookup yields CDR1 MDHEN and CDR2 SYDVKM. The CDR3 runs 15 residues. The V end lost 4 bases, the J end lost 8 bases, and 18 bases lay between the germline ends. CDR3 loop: CASSCRPQGCDEQFF. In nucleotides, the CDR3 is TGTGCCAGCAGTTGCAGACCACAGGGATGCGATGAGCAGTTCTTC.

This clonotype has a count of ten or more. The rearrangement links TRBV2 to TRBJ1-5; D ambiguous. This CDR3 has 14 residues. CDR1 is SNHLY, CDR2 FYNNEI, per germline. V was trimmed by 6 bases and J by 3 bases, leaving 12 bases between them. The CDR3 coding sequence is TGTGCCAGCAGCCCGGACGGATACAATCAGCCCCAGCATTTT. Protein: CASSPDGYNQPQHF.

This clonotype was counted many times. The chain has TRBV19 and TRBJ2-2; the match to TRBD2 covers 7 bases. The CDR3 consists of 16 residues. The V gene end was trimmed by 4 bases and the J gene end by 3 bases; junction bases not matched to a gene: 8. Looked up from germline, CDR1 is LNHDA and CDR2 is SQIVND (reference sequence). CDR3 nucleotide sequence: TGTGCCAGTAGTACCGGGCTAGCGGAATACACCGGGGAGCTGTTTTTT. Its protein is CASSTGLAEYTGELFF.

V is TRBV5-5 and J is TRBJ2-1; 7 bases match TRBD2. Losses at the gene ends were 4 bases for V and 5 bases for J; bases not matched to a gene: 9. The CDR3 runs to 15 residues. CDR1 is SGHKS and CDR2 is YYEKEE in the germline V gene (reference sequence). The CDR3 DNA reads TGTGCCAGCAGCGCAACTAGCGACAGTCACAATGAGCAGTTCTTC. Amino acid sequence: CASSATSDSHNEQFF.